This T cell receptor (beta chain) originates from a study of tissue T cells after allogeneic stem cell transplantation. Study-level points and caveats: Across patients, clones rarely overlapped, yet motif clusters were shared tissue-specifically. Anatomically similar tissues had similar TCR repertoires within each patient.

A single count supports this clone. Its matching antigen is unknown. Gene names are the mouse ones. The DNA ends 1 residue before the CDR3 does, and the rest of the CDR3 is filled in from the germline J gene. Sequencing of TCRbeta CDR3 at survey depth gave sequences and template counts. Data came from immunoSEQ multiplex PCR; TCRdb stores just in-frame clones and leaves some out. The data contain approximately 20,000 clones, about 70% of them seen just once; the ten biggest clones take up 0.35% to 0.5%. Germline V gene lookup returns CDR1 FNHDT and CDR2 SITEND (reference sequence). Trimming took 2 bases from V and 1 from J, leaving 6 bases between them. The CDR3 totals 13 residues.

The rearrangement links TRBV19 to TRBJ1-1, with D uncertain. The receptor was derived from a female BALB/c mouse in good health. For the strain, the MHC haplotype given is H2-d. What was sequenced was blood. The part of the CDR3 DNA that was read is TGTGCCAGCAGTATTTCCTCGAACACAGAAGTCTTC. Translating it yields CASSISSNTEVF. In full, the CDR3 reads CASSISSNTEVFF.